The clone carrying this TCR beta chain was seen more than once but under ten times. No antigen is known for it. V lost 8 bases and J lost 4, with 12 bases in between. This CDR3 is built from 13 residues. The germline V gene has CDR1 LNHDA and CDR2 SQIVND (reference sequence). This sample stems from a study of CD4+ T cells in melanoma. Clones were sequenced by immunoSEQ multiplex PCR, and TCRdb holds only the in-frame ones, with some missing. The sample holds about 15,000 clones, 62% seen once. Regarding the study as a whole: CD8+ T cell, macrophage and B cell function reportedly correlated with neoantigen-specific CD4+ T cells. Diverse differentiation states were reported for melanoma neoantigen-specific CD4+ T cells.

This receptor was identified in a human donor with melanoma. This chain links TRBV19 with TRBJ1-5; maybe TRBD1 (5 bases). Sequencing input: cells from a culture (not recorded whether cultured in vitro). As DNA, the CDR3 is TGTGCCAGTTCGGACAATATGAATCAGCCCCAGCATTTT. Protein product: CASSDNMNQPQHF.